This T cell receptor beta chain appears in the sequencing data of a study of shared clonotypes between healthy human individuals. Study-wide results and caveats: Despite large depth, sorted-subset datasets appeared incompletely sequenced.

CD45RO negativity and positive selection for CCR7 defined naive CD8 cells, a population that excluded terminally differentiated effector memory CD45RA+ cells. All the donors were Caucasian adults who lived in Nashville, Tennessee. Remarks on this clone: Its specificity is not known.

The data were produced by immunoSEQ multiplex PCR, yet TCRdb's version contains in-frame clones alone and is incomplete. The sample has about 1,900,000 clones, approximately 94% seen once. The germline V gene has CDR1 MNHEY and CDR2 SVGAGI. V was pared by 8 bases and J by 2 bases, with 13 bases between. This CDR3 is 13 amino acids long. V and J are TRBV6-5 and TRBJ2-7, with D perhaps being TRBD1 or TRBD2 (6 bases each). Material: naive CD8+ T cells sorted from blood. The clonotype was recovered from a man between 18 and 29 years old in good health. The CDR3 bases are TGTGCCAGCGCCGTTGGGGGGCCCTACGAGCAGTACTTC. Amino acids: CASAVGGPYEQYF.